These 27 T cell receptor beta chains came from one sample sequenced in a study of blood T cell repertoires in COVID-19. Some clones are missing from TCRdb's copy, which holds only in-frame ones; the method was immunoSEQ multiplex PCR. The table records roughly 280,000 clones, more than 75% of them present only once. The sample taken for sequencing was peripheral blood. The receptors were gathered from a man aged 40-49 years with active or convalescent COVID-19.

This clone came up a few times. The rearrangement links TRBV18 to TRBJ1-2; TRBD1 agrees at 12 bases. From germline, CDR1 is KGHSH and CDR2 LQKENI. Trimming removed 3 bases from V and 2 bases from J; junction bases left unmatched: 13. This CDR3 contains 19 residues. The CDR3 loop is CASSPLPAGQGALNYGYTF. CDR3 DNA: TGTGCCAGCTCACCGCTCCCGGCGGGACAGGGGGCCCTCAACTATGGCTACACCTTC.

The chain carries TRBV28 and TRBJ1-2, with D unclear. V lost 3 bases, J lost 0 bases, and 5 bases lay in between. Germline loops: CDR1 MDHEN, CDR2 SYDVKM. This CDR3 is built from 13 residues. For the CDR3, the DNA is TGTGCCAGCAGTTTGTCAGCTAACTATGGCTACACCTTC. This gives the protein CASSLSANYGYTF.

The rearrangement joins TRBV30 to TRBJ1-3; D possibly corresponds to TRBD1 (6 bases). CDR1 is GTSNPN and CDR2 is SVGIG in the germline V gene (reference sequence). Trimming left V 2 bases short and J 0 bases short, with 8 bases between. The CDR3 consists of 14 residues. The CDR3 bases are TGTGCCTGGAGTACAGGGAACTCTGGAAACACCATATATTTT. Residues: CAWSTGNSGNTIYF.

The rearrangement uses TRBV6-6 and TRBJ2-1; 8 bases line up with TRBD1. The CDR3 totals 13 residues. Germline trimming cut 8 bases from V and 6 bases from J; bases unmatched to any gene: 6. Germline V CDR1 and CDR2: MNHNY, SVGAGI (reference sequence). This CDR3 reads CASSTGGSNEQFF. Here the CDR3 DNA reads TGTGCCAGCTCAACAGGGGGTAGCAATGAGCAGTTCTTC.

The chain recombines TRBV13 with TRBJ2-3; weak D call: TRBD1 (6 bases). The V and J ends lost 0 bases and 1 base respectively, with 17 bases between them. In germline, CDR1 is PRHDT, CDR2 FYEKMQ (reference sequence). The CDR3 consists of 18 residues. The CDR3 DNA follows: TGTGCCAGCAGCTTAGGTCCTACAGGGATCGGCGGCACAGATACGCAGTATTTT. It translates to CASSLGPTGIGGTDTQYF.

V is TRBV30 and J is TRBJ1-5, with D unresolved. The V and J ends lost 0 bases and 5 bases respectively, with 11 bases between them. CDR1 and CDR2 from the germline V gene are GTSNPN and SVGIG (reference sequence). The CDR3 totals 14 residues. The CDR3 region is CAWSVGGKDQPQHF. In DNA, the CDR3 is TGTGCCTGGAGTGTTGGAGGAAAAGATCAGCCCCAGCATTTT.

The DNA for the CDR3 is TGTGCCAGCAGACCAGGGACAGGGGGAAACACCATATATTTT. Translation: CASRPGTGGNTIYF. The chain combines TRBV5-4 with TRBJ1-3, with 9 bases aligning to TRBD1. The CDR3 is 14 residues long. Germline V lookup: CDR1 SGHNT, CDR2 YYREEE (reference sequence). The V segment lost 5 bases and the J segment 4 bases; nucleotides outside the gene matches: 4.

The V gene is TRBV2, the J gene TRBJ2-7; 7 bases line up with TRBD1. The V segment lost 2 bases and the J segment 0 bases; nucleotides outside the gene matches: 4. The CDR3 is made up of 15 amino acids. CDR1 SNHLY and CDR2 FYNNEI come from the germline V gene. DNA for the CDR3: TGTGCCAGCAGTGAACGACAGGGTAACTCCTACGAGCAGTACTTC. Translation: CASSERQGNSYEQYF.

The rearrangement uses TRBV30 and TRBJ2-5; possibly TRBD1 for D (5 bases). V lost 3 bases and J lost 3, with 8 bases in between. Germline V gives CDR1 GTSNPN, CDR2 SVGIG (reference sequence). The CDR3 spans 12 residues. The CDR3 reads CAWRIGEETQYF. The CDR3 coding sequence is TGTGCCTGGAGGATAGGGGAAGAGACCCAGTACTTC.

The V call is TRBV25-1, the J call TRBJ1-2, with D perhaps TRBD1 (6 bases). V was trimmed by 6 bases and J by 7 bases, leaving 12 bases between them. CDR1 is MGHDK and CDR2 is SYGVNS in the germline V gene. The CDR3 is made up of 12 amino acids. In DNA, the CDR3 is TGTGCCAGCAGCCCAAGGGGGGGTGGCTACACCTTC. The encoded protein is CASSPRGGGYTF.

This chain links TRBV9 with TRBJ2-5; TRBD1 matches at 9 bases. Germline assignment: CDR1 SGDLS and CDR2 YYNGEE. The V and J ends lost 4 bases and 1 base, in that order; junction bases with no gene match: 8. The CDR3 is made up of 16 amino acids. The CDR3 DNA follows: TGTGCCAGCAGCCCGGGACAGGGTGAATTCCAAGAGACCCAGTACTTC. Amino acid sequence: CASSPGQGEFQETQYF.

Only a few counts were recorded for this clone. This sequence joins TRBV11-3 and TRBJ2-2, with 7 bases identical to TRBD2. Germline CDR1 and CDR2: SGHNT and YENEEA. CDR3 size: 18 residues. V trimming: 2 bases; J trimming: 0 bases; junction bases outside the gene matches: 9. The CDR3 region is CASSLSWTRLANTGELFF. The CDR3 coding sequence is TGTGCCAGCAGCTTATCATGGACTAGGCTAGCGAACACCGGGGAGCTGTTTTTT.

This clone was observed once. This chain uses TRBV2 with TRBJ2-7, with 10 positions matching TRBD1. This CDR3 is 15 amino acids long. Germline lookup yields CDR1 SNHLY and CDR2 FYNNEI. V lost 11 bases and J lost 3; bases outside the gene matches: 13. For the CDR3, the DNA is TGTGCCTTTCGGGGGGGACAGGGGACCAACTACGAGCAGTACTTC. The encoded protein is CAFRGGQGTNYEQYF.

The chain uses TRBV29-1 and TRBJ1-2; D uncertain. CDR3 length: 11 amino acids. The germline gives CDR1 SQVTM, CDR2 ANQGSEA. V gave up 5 bases and J gave up 5 bases, with 9 bases separating them. For the CDR3, the DNA is TGCAGCGTTTACCGTCAGTATGGCTACACCTTC. This encodes CSVYRQYGYTF.

The CDR3 bases are TGTGCCAGCAGCATAGGACAGGGTTATGAAAAACTGTTTTTT. It codes for CASSIGQGYEKLFF. V gene TRBV11-2 combines with J gene TRBJ1-4; 8 bases fit TRBD1. The ends lost 5 bases at V and 6 bases at J; junction bases unmatched: 5. In germline, CDR1 is SGHAT, CDR2 FQNNGV. The CDR3 runs to 14 residues.

The chain joins TRBV18 to TRBJ1-4, with D maybe TRBD1 (5 bases). The length of the CDR3 is 13 residues. Germline loops: CDR1 KGHSH, CDR2 LQKENI. V dropped 5 bases and J dropped 8 bases, with 12 bases sitting between them. In nucleotides, the CDR3 is TGTGCCAGCTCAGCGGGGGACGGGGAAAAACTGTTTTTT. This sequence encodes CASSAGDGEKLFF. Complete variable domain (other parts from reference TRBV18 and TRBJ1-4): NAGVMQNPRHLVRRRGQEARLRCSPMKGHSHVYWYRQLPEEGLKFMVYLQKENIIDESGMPKERFSAEFPKEGPSILRIQQVVRGDSAAYFCASSAGDGEKLFFGSGTQLSVL.

The chain is built from TRBV7-9 and TRBJ1-1, with no clear D. The CDR3 has 13 residues. V gave up 2 bases and J gave up 1 base, with 5 bases separating them. Germline V lookup: CDR1 SEHNR, CDR2 FQNEAQ (reference sequence). This chain's CDR3 is CASSLIKNTEAFF. For the CDR3, the DNA is TGTGCCAGCAGCTTAATCAAGAACACTGAAGCTTTCTTT.

V gene TRBV4-1 combines with J gene TRBJ2-1; 7 nucleotides align to TRBD2. Germline trimming cut 3 bases from V and 7 bases from J; bases unmatched to any gene: 24. Looked up from germline, CDR1 is MGHRA and CDR2 is YSYEKL. The CDR3 is made up of 20 amino acids. The CDR3 reads CASSHPPVASGGPLRNEQFF. The CDR3 DNA reads TGCGCCAGCAGCCATCCCCCGGTGGCTAGCGGAGGCCCCCTCCGGAATGAGCAGTTCTTC.

The chain employs TRBV28 and TRBJ2-3; 9 bases are a match to TRBD2. V shed 7 bases, J shed 2 bases, and the junction held 16 bases outside the gene matches. Germline lookup yields CDR1 MDHEN and CDR2 SYDVKM. This CDR3 is built from 18 residues. The CDR3 sequence is CASTVSGGSGGSTDTQYF. For the CDR3, the DNA is TGTGCCAGCACCGTAAGCGGGGGGAGCGGGGGATCCACAGATACGCAGTATTTT.

This chain uses TRBV12-3 or TRBV12-4 with TRBJ2-2, with 7 nucleotides matching TRBD2. CDR3 length: 13 residues. V trimming: 6 bases; J trimming: 6 bases; junction bases outside the gene matches: 4. The CDR3, as DNA: TGTGCCAGCAGACTTGGGGGGGCCGGGGAGCTGTTTTTT. This sequence encodes CASRLGGAGELFF.

The chain uses TRBV27 and TRBJ1-5; 8 positions agree with TRBD1. With 6 bases clipped from V and 4 bases from J, the junction kept 8 bases outside the gene matches. Germline CDR1 MNHEY, CDR2 SMNVEV (reference sequence). The CDR3 has 15 amino acids. The CDR3 protein is CASRTSGQGNQPQHF. In DNA form, the CDR3 reads TGTGCCAGCAGGACTTCCGGACAGGGTAATCAGCCCCAGCATTTT.

V gene TRBV5-1 combines with J gene TRBJ1-4; no clear D gene. CDR1 is SGHRS, CDR2 YFSETQ, per germline. The CDR3 sequence is 16 residues long. V was cut by 6 bases and J by 0 bases, with 15 bases left in between. CDR3 bases: TGCGCCAGCACCCCCCTCACTTTAGCAACTAATGAAAAACTGTTTTTT. Amino acid sequence: CASTPLTLATNEKLFF.

The chain uses TRBV6-5 and TRBJ1-3; D not resolved. V was pared by 5 bases and J by 0 bases, with 8 bases between. The CDR3 is 14 amino acids. CDR1 MNHEY and CDR2 SVGAGI come from the germline V gene. Here the CDR3 DNA reads TGTGCCAGCAGTCCGGGTTACTCTGGAAACACCATATATTTT. Protein product: CASSPGYSGNTIYF.

This clone was seen a handful of times. J is TRBJ1-2 and V is TRBV28; D not resolved. In germline, CDR1 is MDHEN, CDR2 SYDVKM. The CDR3 spans 12 residues. The V gene lost 3 bases and the J gene lost 4 bases, with 6 bases spanning the gap. DNA of the CDR3: TGTGCCAGCAGTTTCCGGGGCTATGGCTACACCTTC. This codes for CASSFRGYGYTF.

This clone has more than one count but fewer than ten. The V call is TRBV6-5, the J call TRBJ1-1; D perhaps matches TRBD1 (6 bases). Per germline, CDR1 MNHEY and CDR2 SVGAGI. Trimming removed 4 bases from V and 4 bases from J, with 10 bases in between. The CDR3 contains 13 residues. The CDR3: CASSSGTSTEAFF. In DNA form, the CDR3 reads TGTGCCAGCAGTTCCGGGACAAGCACTGAAGCTTTCTTT.

The J gene is TRBJ1-2, the V gene TRBV6-1; D possibly corresponds to TRBD1 (5 bases). There are 12 residues in the CDR3. CDR1 is MNHNS and CDR2 is SASEGT in the germline V gene. The V end was cut by 1 base, the J end by 10 bases, with 10 bases between. The CDR3 DNA is TGTGCCAGCAGTGAAGGGACACCCGACTACACCTTC. Residues: CASSEGTPDYTF.

The table lists this clone with a count of one. This chain uses TRBV20-1 with TRBJ2-4, with TRBD2 as a possible D gene (6 bases). V lost 3 bases to trimming and J lost 0 bases, with 12 bases between them. The CDR3 has 15 residues. CDR1 is DFQATT and CDR2 is SNEGSKA in the germline V gene (reference sequence). The CDR3 DNA reads TGCAGTGCTAGTCCCGGGAGTGAAGCCAAAAACATTCAGTACTTC. It yields the protein CSASPGSEAKNIQYF.